Listed below are T cell receptor beta chains from one sample, sequenced in a study of cytomegalovirus exposure and HLA in healthy donors. The table came from immunoSEQ multiplex PCR; TCRdb's copy has only in-frame clones and leaves some out. The sample lists around 250,000 clones; around 81% were seen once. The sample consisted of PBMCs. These receptors all stem from a woman aged 60 to 75 in good health and CMV-seropositive. Both conserved end residues are part of each CDR3. Fields, in order: D gene, clone size, J gene, V gene, CDR3 DNA, CDR3 protein. A D gene is named only where the DNA matches it firmly. Size is omitted from some rows. Given values are once, few, many or a class for expanded clones.

TRBD2 few TRBJ2-1 TRBV2 TGTGCCAGCAGTGGGGTAGCGGGAGGGCCCAATGAGCAGTTCTTC CASSGVAGGPNEQFF
NA once TRBJ1-4 TRBV5-4 TGTGCCAGCAGCTTGGCCCAAATTGGGGGCGGCACTAATGAAAAACTGTTTTTT CASSLAQIGGGTNEKLFF
NA once TRBJ1-3 TRBV7-6 TGTGCCAGCAGCTGGGGCATCTCTGGAAACACCATATATTTT CASSWGISGNTIYF
TRBD2 NA TRBJ2-5 TRBV5-1 TGCGCCAGCATCTCGGGGGGGCGCGGAGAGACCCAGTACTTC CASISGGRGETQYF
TRBD2 NA TRBJ2-3 TRBV28 TGTGCCAGCAGTTTGGAGGCGGGAGTGGGCACAGATACGCAGTATTTT CASSLEAGVGTDTQYF
TRBD1 NA TRBJ1-2 TRBV6-5 TGTGCCAGCAGTTGGGACAGGATAGATGGCTACACCTTC CASSWDRIDGYTF
TRBD1 NA TRBJ2-1 TRBV10-3 TGTGCCATCAGTGCCCCGGGACAGGGGTCTTACAATGAGCAGTTCTTC CAISAPGQGSYNEQFF
TRBD1 NA TRBJ1-6 TRBV6-1 TGTGCCAGCAGTGGAGACAGGGGGAGCTCCTATAATTCACCCCTCCACTTT CASSGDRGSSYNSPLHF
TRBD2 NA TRBJ2-7 TRBV2 TGTGCCAGCAGTGAAGCGGCTAGCGGGAATTACGAGCAGTACTTC CASSEAASGNYEQYF
NA NA TRBJ2-2 TRBV19 TGTGCCAGTAGTCCCCCGGGGAGGAGGACCGGGGAGCTGTTTTTT CASSPPGRRTGELFF
NA NA TRBJ2-3 TRBV15 TGTGCCACCAGCAGAGGAGGTGTTCGCCGCCGCACAGATACGCAGTATTTT CATSRGGVRRRTDTQYF
NA NA TRBJ1-2 TRBV2 TGTGCCAGCAGTAAAAGCAGGGAGGCGGTGGGCTACACCTTC CASSKSREAVGYTF
NA NA TRBJ2-7 TRBV5-6 TGTGCCAGCAGCTTGGTTGGGAGCTCCTACGAGCAGTACTTC CASSLVGSSYEQYF
TRBD1 NA TRBJ2-6 TRBV6-1 TGTGCCAGCTTCGACAGGGCTGGGGCCAACGTCCTGACTTTC CASFDRAGANVLTF
TRBD1 NA TRBJ1-2 TRBV27 TGTGCCAGCAGTCGAGGGACAGGTTCTAACTATGGCTACACCTTC CASSRGTGSNYGYTF
TRBD2 NA TRBJ2-3 TRBV18 TGTGCCAGCTCCCGACTAGCGGGAGGGGCAGATACGCAGTATTTT CASSRLAGGADTQYF
NA NA TRBJ1-1 TRBV5-1 TGCGCCAGCAGCCTGGGGGGGCAAGTCACTGAAGCTTTCTTT CASSLGGQVTEAFF
NA NA TRBJ1-1 TRBV27 TGTGCCAGCAGTTTTCAGCAGGGTATGAACACTGAAGCTTTCTTT CASSFQQGMNTEAFF
TRBD1 NA TRBJ1-2 TRBV28 TGTGCCAGCAGTTTTCCCCAGGGCAGGGGGCCTTATGGCTACACCTTC CASSFPQGRGPYGYTF
TRBD1 NA TRBJ1-2 TRBV5-1 TGCGCCAGCAGCTTTGAGGGGGCCCTCTATGGCTACACCTTC CASSFEGALYGYTF
NA NA TRBJ2-2 TRBV6-5 TGTGCCAGCACTCACAGGACGAACACCGGGGAGCTGTTTTTT CASTHRTNTGELFF
TRBD2 NA TRBJ2-2 TRBV5-1 TGCGCCAGCAGCTTGCCCCGGGAGGGCAAGGTCGGGGAGCTGTTTTTT CASSLPREGKVGELFF
NA NA TRBJ2-7 TRBV7-8 TGTGCCAGCAGCTTAGGCTCCCTTGAGGACTACCGGTTCAAATCCTACGAGCAGTACTTC CASSLGSLEDYRFKSYEQYF
TRBD2 NA TRBJ2-7 TRBV6-6 TGTGCCAGCAGTTACCTGGGAGGGGACGAGCAGTACTTC CASSYLGGDEQYF
NA NA TRBJ1-2 TRBV6-1 TGTGCCAGCAGACAGGAATACGACTATGGCTACACCTTC CASRQEYDYGYTF
NA NA TRBJ1-5 TRBV6-6 TGTGCCAGCAGTCCCCCAGGGTACAGTCAGCCCCAGCATTTT CASSPPGYSQPQHF
NA few TRBJ1-1 TRBV7-9 TGTGCAGGGGACTGGGGGTTACGCACTGAAGCTTTCTTT CAGDWGLRTEAFF
NA NA TRBJ2-7 TRBV6-1 TGTGCCAGCAGTGTCGGCTCCTACGAGCAGTACTTC CASSVGSYEQYF
NA NA TRBJ1-4 TRBV5-1 TGCGCCAGCACCCTAGGTCCTAATGAAAAACTGTTTTTT CASTLGPNEKLFF
TRBD2 NA TRBJ2-5 TRBV2 TGTGCCAGCAGTATTCCGGGACTAGCGTTGGAGACCCAGTACTTC CASSIPGLALETQYF
NA once TRBJ2-2 TRBV15 TGTGCCACCAGCAGGGGCTATAACACCGGGGAGCTGTTTTTT CATSRGYNTGELFF
TRBD1 NA TRBJ2-7 TRBV28 TGTGCCAGCAGTCCCGGACAGGGAGGATACGAGCAGTACTTC CASSPGQGGYEQYF
NA NA TRBJ2-1 TRBV7-3 TGTGCCAGCAGTTCCATAGGACTCGTCGACTCTTCCTACAATGAGCAGTTCTTC CASSSIGLVDSSYNEQFF
NA NA TRBJ1-6 TRBV5-1 TGCGCCAGCAGCTTGGCGGGACAAAAGTATAATTCACCCCTCCACTTT CASSLAGQKYNSPLHF
TRBD1 NA TRBJ2-1 TRBV29-1 TGCAGCGTTGGACAGGGGCTGGGCAATGAGCAGTTCTTC CSVGQGLGNEQFF
NA NA TRBJ2-7 TRBV11-2 TGTGCCAGCAGTTCAGTTTACGAGCAGTACTTC CASSSVYEQYF
NA NA TRBJ1-2 TRBV5-1 TGCGCCAGCAGTGGACAGACGCTGAACTATGGCTACACCTTC CASSGQTLNYGYTF
NA once TRBJ1-3 TRBV11-2 TGTGCCAGCAGCTTTTCCCGAGGGCGGGGAGGAAACACCATATATTTT CASSFSRGRGGNTIYF
NA NA TRBJ2-5 TRBV7-9 TGTGCCAGCAGCTCTCTCCTACAAGAGACCCAGTACTTC CASSSLLQETQYF
NA NA TRBJ2-5 TRBV13 TGTGCCAGCAGCGCCGACAGTAGGGAGACCCAGTACTTC CASSADSRETQYF
TRBD1 NA TRBJ1-1 TRBV19 TGTGCCAGTAGTAGAACAGACAGGGGCACTGAAGCTTTCTTT CASSRTDRGTEAFF
NA NA TRBJ1-4 TRBV25-1 TGTGCCAGCAGTAGTACTAGGCCGTTCGTTAATGAAAAACTGTTTTTT CASSSTRPFVNEKLFF
NA NA TRBJ2-1 TRBV2 TGTGCCAGCAGTGTTGCCGGGAGCCCTAACAATGAGCAGTTCTTC CASSVAGSPNNEQFF
NA NA TRBJ2-2 TRBV5-1 TGCGCCAGCAGCTTACTGGGGGCCTCGGGCACCGGGGAGCTGTTTTTT CASSLLGASGTGELFF
NA NA TRBJ2-7 TRBV7-5 TGTGCCAGAAGCTTATTCAGGGGAGGTTCGGGACTAGCGGGAGAAACCTACGAGCAGTACTTC CARSLFRGGSGLAGETYEQYF